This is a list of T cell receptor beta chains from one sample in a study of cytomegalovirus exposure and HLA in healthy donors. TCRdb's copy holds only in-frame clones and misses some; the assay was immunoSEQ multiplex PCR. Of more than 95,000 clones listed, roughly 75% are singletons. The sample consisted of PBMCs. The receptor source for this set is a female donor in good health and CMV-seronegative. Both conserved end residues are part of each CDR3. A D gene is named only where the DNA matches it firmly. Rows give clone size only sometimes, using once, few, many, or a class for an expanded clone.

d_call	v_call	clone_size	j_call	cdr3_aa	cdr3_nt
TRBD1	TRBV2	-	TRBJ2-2	CASSRQGHTGELFF	TGTGCCAGCAGCAGACAGGGTCACACCGGGGAGCTGTTTTTT
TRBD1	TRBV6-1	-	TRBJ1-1	CASTKTGGEPEAFF	TGTGCCAGCACCAAGACAGGGGGCGAGCCTGAAGCTTTCTTT
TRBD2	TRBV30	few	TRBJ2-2	CAWANSGGVPGELFF	TGTGCCTGGGCAAATAGCGGGGGGGTCCCCGGGGAGCTGTTTTTT
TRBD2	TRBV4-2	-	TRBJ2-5	CASSLGYSGGAQETQYF	TGTGCCAGCAGCCTAGGGTATAGCGGGGGGGCCCAAGAGACCCAGTACTTC
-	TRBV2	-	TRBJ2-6	CASSGSSGANVLTF	TGTGCCAGCAGTGGTAGCTCTGGGGCCAACGTCCTGACTTTC
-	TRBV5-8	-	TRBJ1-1	CASSLEQGVNTEAFF	TGTGCCAGCAGCTTGGAGCAGGGCGTGAACACTGAAGCTTTCTTT
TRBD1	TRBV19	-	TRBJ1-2	CASEDRTGYGYTF	TGTGCCAGCGAGGACAGGACCGGCTATGGCTACACCTTC
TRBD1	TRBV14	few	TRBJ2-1	CASSPSPTGVHEQFF	TGTGCCAGCAGCCCAAGCCCGACAGGGGTACATGAGCAGTTCTTC
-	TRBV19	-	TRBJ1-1	CASSIAVNTEAFF	TGTGCCAGTAGTATAGCGGTGAACACTGAAGCTTTCTTT
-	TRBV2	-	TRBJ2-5	CASSQTPPGGETQYF	TGTGCCAGCAGTCAAACACCGCCCGGGGGAGAGACCCAGTACTTC
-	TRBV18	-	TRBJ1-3	CASSPGSGNTIYF	TGTGCCAGCTCACCAGGCAGTGGAAACACCATATATTTT
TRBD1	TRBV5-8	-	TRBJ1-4	CASSLTRQGAGEKLFF	TGTGCCAGCAGCTTGACCCGACAGGGGGCAGGTGAAAAACTGTTTTTT
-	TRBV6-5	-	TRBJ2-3	CASSYGTTQYF	TGTGCCAGCAGTTACGGGACAACGCAGTATTTT
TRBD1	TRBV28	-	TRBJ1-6	CASRAPGQGNSPLHF	TGTGCCAGCAGGGCACCGGGACAGGGTAATTCACCCCTCCACTTT
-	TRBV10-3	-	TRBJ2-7	CAISNARSSYEQYF	TGTGCCATCAGCAACGCGAGGAGCTCCTACGAGCAGTACTTC
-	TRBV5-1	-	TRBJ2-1	CASPFRGYQRFVYEQFF	TGCGCCAGCCCTTTTAGGGGGTATCAGCGGTTTGTCTATGAGCAGTTCTTC
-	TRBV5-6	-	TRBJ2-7	CASTRVSSYEQYF	TGTGCCAGCACTCGGGTCTCGTCCTACGAGCAGTACTTC
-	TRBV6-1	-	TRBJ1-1	CASSEREDSATEAFF	TGTGCCAGCAGTGAAAGGGAAGACAGCGCCACTGAAGCTTTCTTT
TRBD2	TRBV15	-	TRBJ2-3	CATSRSRLAGGSHYF	TGTGCCACCAGCAGATCGCGGCTAGCGGGAGGGTCGCACTATTTT
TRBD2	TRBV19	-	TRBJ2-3	CASKKFGGGTTSTDTQYF	TGTGCCAGTAAGAAGTTCGGCGGGGGGACAACCAGCACAGATACGCAGTATTTT
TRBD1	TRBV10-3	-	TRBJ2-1	CAARQGVSYNEQFF	TGTGCCGCCCGCCAGGGGGTCTCCTACAATGAGCAGTTCTTC
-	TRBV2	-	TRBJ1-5	CASSEEIRDEPQHF	TGTGCCAGCAGCGAGGAAATACGTGATGAGCCCCAGCATTTT
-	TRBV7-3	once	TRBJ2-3	CASSLFYGRRDTQYF	TGTGCCAGCAGCTTATTTTACGGCCGGCGGGATACGCAGTATTTT
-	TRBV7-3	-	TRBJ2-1	CASSLTSGSDEQFF	TGTGCCAGCAGCTTAACTTCAGGATCGGATGAGCAGTTCTTC
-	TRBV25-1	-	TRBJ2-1	CASSEPGPRSEQFF	TGTGCCAGCAGCGAACCGGGTCCCCGAAGTGAGCAGTTCTTC
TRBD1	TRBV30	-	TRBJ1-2	CAWSRRQGGYGYAF	TGTGCCTGGAGTAGAAGACAGGGTGGGTATGGCTACGCCTTC
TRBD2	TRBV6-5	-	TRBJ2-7	CASSYSASGNYEQYF	TGTGCCAGCAGTTACTCGGCTAGCGGGAACTACGAGCAGTACTTC
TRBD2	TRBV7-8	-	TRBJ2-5	CASSPGGMNRETQYF	TGTGCCAGCAGCCCCGGGGGGATGAACCGGGAGACCCAGTACTTC
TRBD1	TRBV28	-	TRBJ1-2	CASSPGQGNYGYTF	TGTGCCAGCAGTCCGGGACAGGGAAACTATGGCTACACCTTC
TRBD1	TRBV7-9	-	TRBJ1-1	CSSSLANDRGRREAFF	TGTTCCAGCAGCTTAGCGAATGACAGGGGCCGAAGGGAAGCTTTCTTT
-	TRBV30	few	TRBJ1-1	CAWTTGIMNTEAFF	TGTGCCTGGACCACAGGGATTATGAACACTGAAGCTTTCTTT
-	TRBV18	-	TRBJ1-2	CASSPQGPEDYGYTF	TGTGCCAGCTCACCACAGGGGCCCGAGGACTATGGCTACACCTTC
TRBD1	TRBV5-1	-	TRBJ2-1	CASSRRTGGEGEQFF	TGCGCCAGCAGCAGGCGGACAGGGGGTGAAGGTGAGCAGTTCTTC
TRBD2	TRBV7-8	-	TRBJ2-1	CASSLQRGGGNEQFF	TGTGCCAGCAGTCTCCAGCGGGGGGGAGGGAATGAGCAGTTCTTC
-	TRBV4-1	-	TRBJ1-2	CASSQVVGGLHGYTF	TGCGCCAGCAGCCAAGTTGTGGGGGGATTACATGGCTACACCTTC
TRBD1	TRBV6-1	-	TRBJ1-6	CASSLDRVRSPLHF	TGTGCCAGCAGTCTTGACAGGGTCCGGTCACCCCTCCACTTT
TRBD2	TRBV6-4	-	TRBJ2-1	CASSLSSGRANEQFF	TGTGCCAGCAGCCTGTCTAGCGGGAGGGCCAATGAGCAGTTCTTC